This T cell receptor beta chain is drawn from a study of regulatory T cells in long-lasting Graves disease. Study-level background: Positivity for TSH receptor antibodies plus over 5 years of antithyroid drugs meant persistent Graves' disease.

Time point described: persistent/refractory GD, antithyroid drugs over 5 years with positive TRAb. Scientists built the TCR library using RNA that was extracted from PBMCs. Comment on this clonotype: Its antigen remains unknown.

Arm-PCR of CDR3 regions and iRepertoire HTBI primers were the basis on which TCR beta libraries were built. TCRdb independently ran MiXCR on the multiplex PCR reads; one entry per CDR3 protein. The sample records about 420,000 distinct CDR3 sequences, about 25% being singletons. From germline, CDR1 is MDHEN and CDR2 SYDVKM. CDR3 length: 14 amino acids. V gave up 5 bases and J gave up 10 bases; unmatched junction bases: 11. Findings of the study overall: Patients with persistent disease shared fewer than 3,500 public clonotypes, outpacing the 966 shared by new patients.

The sample consisted of peripheral blood mononuclear cells (PBMCs), taken when the disease was refractory, from a patient treated with antithyroid drugs. The chain combines TRBV28 with TRBJ1-5, with 7 bases lining up with TRBD1. This TCR was sampled from a female donor with Graves disease. In DNA form, the CDR3 reads TGTGCCAGCAGTACCACGACAGGGACAATTCCCCAGCATTTT. It specifies CASSTTTGTIPQHF.